These 27 T cell receptor beta chains were sequenced from one sample in a study of blood T cells in healthy people across ages. The use of a sample-barcoded 5' primer and a J-beta primer mix characterized a second PCR of roughly 6 to 11 cycles. MiXCR, run by TCRdb on the 5' RACE reads, gives a single entry per CDR3 protein. The data contain 1.5 million to 2 million distinct CDR3 sequences, 28% of them singletons. The sample comprised blood. The origin of the receptors is a woman aged 25 to 39 in good health.

The chain combines TRBV7-2 with TRBJ1-2; no definite D call. The CDR3 length is 14 residues. The germline gives CDR1 SGHTA, CDR2 FQGNSA. V was trimmed by 5 bases and J by 4 bases, leaving 14 bases between them. In nucleotides, the CDR3 is TGTGCCAGCAGCGCGGTAGGAATTAGCTATGGCTACACCTTC. This translates into CASSAVGISYGYTF.

This clonotype was detected a few times. The J gene is TRBJ2-4, the V gene TRBV4-1; the D gene is possibly TRBD1 (5 bases). The germline V gene has CDR1 MGHRA and CDR2 YSYEKL. The CDR3 spans 19 residues. Between the trimmed V and J ends, which lost 0 bases and 1 base, there was a span of 19 bases. CDR3 DNA: TGCGCCAGCAGCCAAGAGGCCTCTGGGGCTACCGGGGCCAAAAACATTCAGTACTTC. It translates to CASSQEASGATGAKNIQYF.

J is TRBJ2-7 and V is TRBV10-3; D may be TRBD1 or TRBD2 (6 bases each). Germline-derived CDR1 and CDR2 are ENHRY and SYGVKD. The length of the CDR3 is 14 residues. The germline V and J ends were trimmed by 5 bases and 3 bases, with 14 bases remaining between them. DNA for the CDR3: TGTGCCATCAGTCCCGGGGGCGGGTTCTACGAGCAGTACTTC. Translation: CAISPGGGFYEQYF.

The rearrangement uses TRBV5-1 and TRBJ1-5, with D perhaps TRBD1 (5 bases). CDR3 size: 13 residues. Per the germline V gene, CDR1 is SGHRS and CDR2 is YFSETQ. Trimming left V 7 bases short and J 6 bases short, with 14 bases between. The CDR3 loop reads CASSWGDGQPQHF. The CDR3, as DNA: TGCGCCAGCTCCTGGGGGGATGGTCAGCCCCAGCATTTT.

In this sample, this clonotype turned up many times. This chain's CDR3 is CASSGELAGGSHEQYF. CDR3 bases: TGTGCCAGCAGTGGGGAACTAGCGGGAGGAAGCCACGAGCAGTACTTC. This chain links TRBV6-6 with TRBJ2-7; 12 nucleotides agree with TRBD2. This CDR3 comprises 16 residues. Unmatched junction bases numbered 10, after V lost 5 bases and J lost 5 bases. CDR1 is MNHNY and CDR2 is SVGAGI in the germline V gene (reference sequence).

CDR3 sequence: CASSPRLAGGSEQYF. In nucleotides, the CDR3 is TGTGCCAGCAGTCCCAGACTAGCGGGAGGTTCCGAGCAGTACTTC. The chain carries TRBV27 and TRBJ2-7, with 13 nucleotides matching TRBD2. Trimming at V came to 5 bases and at J to 6 bases, leaving 7 bases not matched to a gene. The CDR3 runs to 15 residues. Germline loops: CDR1 MNHEY, CDR2 SMNVEV (reference sequence).

As concerns this clonotype: The junction shows a germline mismatch at one end, possibly a read error. The chain carries TRBV5-1 and TRBJ2-7; 8 bases are a match to TRBD1. The CDR3 is made up of 14 amino acids. The germline CDR1 and CDR2 sequences are SGHRS and YFSETQ. The CDR3 sequence is CASSVRTGTYEKYF. CDR3 coding DNA: TGCGCCAGCAGCGTGAGGACAGGGACCTACGAGAAGTACTTC.

This rearrangement joins TRBV12-3 or TRBV12-4 to TRBJ2-1; 8 bases align to TRBD2. Trimming removed 5 bases from V and 8 bases from J; junction bases left unmatched: 11. CDR3 length equals 15 residues. The DNA of the CDR3 is TGTGCCAGCAGTAATCCGGGACTAGGGGTCGATGAGCAGTTCTTC. Translation gives CASSNPGLGVDEQFF.

About this clonotype itself: A read error is possible here, since a much larger clone lies one base away. V is TRBV20-1 and J is TRBJ2-7, with D hard to call. Trimming removed 1 base at V and 6 bases at J, with 13 bases between. The CDR3 contains 13 residues. Germline assignment: CDR1 DFQATT and CDR2 SNEGSKA (reference sequence). The CDR3 loop is CSARGPPGLEQYF. The CDR3 DNA reads TGCAGTGCTAGAGGCCCCCCGGGTCTCGAGCAGTACTTC.

The chain is built from TRBV9 and TRBJ2-1, with 9 nucleotides matching TRBD2. J gave up 6 bases and V 0 bases, and 10 bases lay outside the gene matches. Germline V lookup: CDR1 SGDLS, CDR2 YYNGEE. This CDR3 is built from 17 residues. CDR3 residues: CASSVGAAGGQGNEQFF. CDR3 bases: TGTGCCAGCAGCGTAGGGGCGGCGGGGGGGCAGGGCAATGAGCAGTTCTTC.

The V and J genes are TRBV5-5 and TRBJ1-1; D gene unclear. The CDR3 extends over 13 amino acids. Germline V gene sequence: CDR1 SGHKS, CDR2 YYEKEE (reference sequence). V was cut by 0 bases and J by 11 bases, with 14 bases left in between. CDR3 DNA: TGTGCCAGCAGCTTGGAAGGGAATGGCGGGGCTTTCTTT. Amino acids: CASSLEGNGGAFF.

In the case of this clonotype: One end of the junction is discordant with germline, which a read error may explain. The V and J genes are TRBV11-1 and TRBJ2-1; D is uncertain. From germline, CDR1 is SGHAT and CDR2 FQDESV (reference sequence). The CDR3 totals 11 residues. This CDR3 is CASCFSNEQFF. CDR3 sequence (DNA): TGTGCCAGCTGCTTCAGCAATGAGCAGTTCTTC.

Notes on this clonotype: A much larger clone differs from this one at a single base, so this may be a read error. The rearrangement uses TRBV29-1 and TRBJ2-6; D might be TRBD1 (5 bases). Germline CDR1 and CDR2: SQVTM and ANQGSEA. This CDR3 has 13 residues. The CDR3 spells CSVAESGANVRTF. The CDR3 DNA is TGCAGCGTTGCGGAATCTGGGGCCAACGTCCGGACTTTC.

This clonotype appeared many times. J is TRBJ2-4 and V is TRBV10-3; 7 bases align to TRBD1. After removal of 2 bases from V and 0 bases from J, the junction contained 10 bases not matched to a gene. Germline loops: CDR1 ENHRY, CDR2 SYGVKD. The CDR3 covers 18 residues. In DNA, the CDR3 is TGTGCCATCAGTGAGACGGGCAGGGGGAACTTAGCCAAAAACATTCAGTACTTC. Translated: CAISETGRGNLAKNIQYF.

This clonotype was found many times. The rearrangement uses TRBV7-3 and TRBJ2-5, with 11 nucleotides matching TRBD1. CDR1 and CDR2 (germline): SGHTA, FQGTGA. There are 15 residues in the CDR3. V lost 5 bases and J lost 11; bases outside the gene matches: 13. Here the CDR3 reads CASSLSSDRGQEQYF. CDR3 coding DNA: TGTGCCAGCAGCCTTTCTTCGGACAGGGGGCAAGAGCAGTACTTC. Drawing the rest from reference TRBV7-3 and TRBJ2-5, the complete variable domain is GAGVSQTPSNKVTEKGKYVELRCDPISGHTALYWYRQSLGQGPEFLIYFQGTGAADDSGLPNDRFFAVRPEGSVSTLKIQRTERGDSAVYLCASSLSSDRGQEQYFGPGTRLLVL.

This clonotype occurred a few times. A much larger clone is a single base away; this may be a read error. This sequence joins TRBV20-1 and TRBJ2-1, with D tentatively TRBD2 (5 bases). Germline V gene sequence: CDR1 DFQATT, CDR2 SNEGSKA (reference sequence). The CDR3 length is 12 residues. As DNA, the CDR3 is TGCAGGGCTAGCCTAGGTACTAGTGAGCAGTTCTTC. The encoded protein is CRASLGTSEQFF.

This rearrangement joins TRBV30 to TRBJ2-1, with a weak D call TRBD2 (6 bases). The germline CDR1 and CDR2 sequences are GTSNPN and SVGIG (reference sequence). The CDR3 spans 14 residues. Deletions cut 4 bases from V and 9 bases from J, with 19 bases between. The CDR3 DNA sequence: TGTGCCTGGAAAGAGGACGGGAGAGGTAGTGAGCAGTTCTTC. This gives the protein CAWKEDGRGSEQFF.

This clonotype was picked up many times. The V call is TRBV12-3 or TRBV12-4, the J call TRBJ2-4, with D possibly matching TRBD2 (6 bases). With 3 bases removed from V and 10 bases from J, the gap between germline ends came to 10 bases. There are 12 residues in the CDR3. For the CDR3, the DNA is TGTGCCAGCAGTTTTTTTGCGGGGATTCAGTACTTC. This codes for CASSFFAGIQYF.

This clonotype has only a few counts. V gene TRBV28 combines with J gene TRBJ1-2; D is unclear. This CDR3 has 13 residues. The V gene's germline CDR1 is MDHEN and CDR2 SYDVKM. Trimming left V 7 bases short and J 2 bases short, with 11 bases between. The DNA for the CDR3 is TGTGCCAGCAAAGGATTTCTAAACTATGGCTACACCTTC. Residues: CASKGFLNYGYTF.

This clonotype appeared a single time. This chain links TRBV29-1 with TRBJ2-5; D not resolved. The CDR3 is 11 residues long. Trimming left V 5 bases short and J 11 bases short, with 15 bases between. The germline CDR1 and CDR2 sequences are SQVTM and ANQGSEA. Here the CDR3 reads CSVSDHNGQYF. The DNA of the CDR3 is TGCAGCGTTTCGGACCACAATGGGCAGTACTTC.

This clonotype came up a few times. The chain uses TRBV18 and TRBJ2-3; D gene unclear. Looked up from germline, CDR1 is KGHSH and CDR2 is LQKENI. V was cut by 3 bases and J by 2 bases, with 9 bases left in between. This CDR3 region has 14 residues. Here the CDR3 DNA reads TGTGCCAGCTCACCCGCGACACACACAGATACGCAGTATTTT. Translated: CASSPATHTDTQYF. The full variable domain, rest sourced from reference TRBV18 and TRBJ2-3, is NAGVMQNPRHLVRRRGQEARLRCSPMKGHSHVYWYRQLPEEGLKFMVYLQKENIIDESGMPKERFSAEFPKEGPSILRIQQVVRGDSAAYFCASSPATHTDTQYFGPGTRLTVL.

This clonotype showed up just a few times. CDR3 DNA: TGCAGCGCTGCCCCCGTGAAGGGCGGAACAGATACGCAGTATTTT. The encoded protein is CSAAPVKGGTDTQYF. The chain uses TRBV29-1 and TRBJ2-3; the D is unclear. Germline V lookup: CDR1 SQVTM, CDR2 ANQGSEA. There are 15 residues in the CDR3. V lost 7 bases and J 3 bases, leaving 20 bases between the germline ends.

Concerning this clonotype: A read error may produce the germline difference seen at one junction end. The genes are TRBV27 and TRBJ2-1; possibly TRBD2 for D (6 bases). Germline V gene data show CDR1 as MNHEY and CDR2 as SMNVEV (reference sequence). This CDR3 has 16 amino acids. CDR3 in DNA: TGTGCCAGTAGTTTCAGCCGGGACTTTTCCTACAGTGAGCAGTTCTTC. This translates into CASSFSRDFSYSEQFF.

The chain joins TRBV6-6 to TRBJ1-2; D ambiguous. The CDR3 loop spans 12 amino acids. Deletions cut 7 bases from V and 8 bases from J, with 14 bases between. Germline values: CDR1 MNHNY, CDR2 SVGAGI (reference sequence). For the CDR3, the DNA is TGTGCCAGCATGCGGGCAGATAAAGGCTACACCTTC. Protein sequence: CASMRADKGYTF.

V gene TRBV14 combines with J gene TRBJ1-4, with D unclear. Germline V gene sequence: CDR1 SGHDN, CDR2 FVKESK. V shed 2 bases and J shed 6 bases, with 7 bases lying between them. The CDR3 contains 13 residues. CDR3 nucleotide sequence: TGTGCCAGCAGCCAAAATTTTGATGAAAAACTGTTTTTT. Its translation is CASSQNFDEKLFF.

Ten or more counts support this clonotype. The V gene is TRBV5-5, the J gene TRBJ2-5, with 8 positions matching TRBD1. The CDR3 runs to 16 residues. With 3 bases clipped from V and 5 bases from J, the junction kept 12 bases outside the gene matches. Germline CDR1 SGHKS, CDR2 YYEKEE (reference sequence). The CDR3, as DNA: TGTGCCAGCAGCTCGCCCCCGAGACAGGGGTTGGAGACCCAGTACTTC. Translating gives CASSSPPRQGLETQYF.

This clonotype was counted at least ten times. The gene calls are TRBV21-1 and TRBJ2-1. TRBV21-1 is noted as a pseudogene. This CDR3 contains 11 residues. CDR3 nucleotides: TGTGCCAGCAGCAGGGTGTCTGAGCAGTTCTTC. Protein sequence: CASSRVSEQFF.